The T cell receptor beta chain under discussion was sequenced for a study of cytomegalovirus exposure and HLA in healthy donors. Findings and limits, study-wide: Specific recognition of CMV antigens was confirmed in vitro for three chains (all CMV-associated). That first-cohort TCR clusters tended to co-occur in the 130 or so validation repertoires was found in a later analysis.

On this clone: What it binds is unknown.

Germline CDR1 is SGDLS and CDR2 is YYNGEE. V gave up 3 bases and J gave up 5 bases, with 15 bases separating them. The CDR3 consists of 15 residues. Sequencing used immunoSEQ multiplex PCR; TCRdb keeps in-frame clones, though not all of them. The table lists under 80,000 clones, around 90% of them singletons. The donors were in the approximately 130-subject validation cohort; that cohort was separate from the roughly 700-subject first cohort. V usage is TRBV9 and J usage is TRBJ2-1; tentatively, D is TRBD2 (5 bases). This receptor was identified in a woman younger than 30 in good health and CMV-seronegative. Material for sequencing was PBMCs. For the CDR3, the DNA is TGTGCCAGCAGCGCCACCCCAACTAGACACAATGAGCAGTTCTTC. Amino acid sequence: CASSATPTRHNEQFF.